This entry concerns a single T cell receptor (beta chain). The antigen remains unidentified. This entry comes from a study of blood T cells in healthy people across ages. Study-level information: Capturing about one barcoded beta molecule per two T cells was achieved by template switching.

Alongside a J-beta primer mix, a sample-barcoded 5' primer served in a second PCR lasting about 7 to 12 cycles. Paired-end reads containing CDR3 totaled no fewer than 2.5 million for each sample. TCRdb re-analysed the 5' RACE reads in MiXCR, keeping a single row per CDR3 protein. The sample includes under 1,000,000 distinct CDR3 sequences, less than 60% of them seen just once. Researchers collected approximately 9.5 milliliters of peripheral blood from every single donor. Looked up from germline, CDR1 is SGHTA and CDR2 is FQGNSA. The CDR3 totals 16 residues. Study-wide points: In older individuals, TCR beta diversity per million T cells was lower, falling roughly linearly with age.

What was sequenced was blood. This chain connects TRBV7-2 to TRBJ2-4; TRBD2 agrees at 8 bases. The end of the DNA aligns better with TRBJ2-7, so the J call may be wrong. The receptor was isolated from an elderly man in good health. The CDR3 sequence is CASSPPGAGGRYEQYF. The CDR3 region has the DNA TGTGCCAGCAGCCCCCCGGGGGCGGGAGGTAGATACGAGCAGTACTTC.